The 15 T cell receptor beta chains in this list originate from one sample, sequenced in a study of blood T cell repertoires in COVID-19. The protocol was immunoSEQ multiplex PCR, while the TCRdb copy is restricted to in-frame clones and leaves out a portion. In the table there are fewer than 15,000 clones, approximately 83% of which are singletons. Sequenced: peripheral blood. These TCRs come from a human donor in a cohort sampled during active COVID-19.

The chain carries TRBV7-2 and TRBJ1-2; D perhaps matches TRBD1 (5 bases). V was pared by 1 base and J by 5 bases, with 8 bases between. The germline V gene encodes CDR1 SGHTA and CDR2 FQGNSA. There are 13 residues in the CDR3. As DNA, the CDR3 is TGTGCCAGCAGCTTAGTGGGGGGTTATGGCTACACCTTC. Its protein product is CASSLVGGYGYTF.

V is TRBV4-2 and J is TRBJ2-1; 10 bases fit TRBD2. V lost 0 bases to trimming and J lost 0 bases; unmatched junction nucleotides: 5. Germline CDR1 and CDR2: LGHNA and YNFKEQ. The CDR3 consists of 18 residues. In nucleotides, the CDR3 is TGTGCCAGCAGCCAAGATCTCCTAGCGGGGGACTCCTACAATGAGCAGTTCTTC. Its protein product is CASSQDLLAGDSYNEQFF.

The DNA for the CDR3 is TGCGCCAGCCAGCATGGCCTAGCGGGGGGACCCGCTAGCACAGATACGCAGTATTTT. Translating it yields CASQHGLAGGPASTDTQYF. This chain uses TRBV5-1 with TRBJ2-3, with 11 bases that match TRBD2. The junction had 16 bases not matched to a gene; V was cut back by 7 bases and J by 0 bases. From germline, CDR1 is SGHRS and CDR2 YFSETQ. The CDR3 loop spans 19 amino acids.

V and J are TRBV2 and TRBJ2-7, with 7 bases matching TRBD1. CDR3 length equals 13 residues. The trim removed 4 bases at V and 3 bases at J, leaving 3 bases unmatched. Per the germline V gene, CDR1 is SNHLY and CDR2 is FYNNEI. CDR3 region: CASSVSGGYEQYF. The CDR3, as DNA: TGTGCCAGCAGTGTTTCAGGGGGCTACGAGCAGTACTTC.

The CDR3 loop is CASSLGAFSTDTQYF. The CDR3 DNA is TGTGCCAGCAGCTTGGGAGCTTTTAGCACAGATACGCAGTATTTT. The chain uses TRBV5-6 and TRBJ2-3; D is unresolved. CDR1 and CDR2 (germline): SGHDT, YYEEEE. The V and J ends lost 0 bases and 0 bases respectively, with 8 bases between them. The CDR3 sequence is 15 residues long.

The chain has TRBV2 and TRBJ2-7; 7 bases align to TRBD1. V was pared by 4 bases and J by 7 bases, with 13 bases of the junction left unmatched. The germline CDR1 and CDR2 sequences are SNHLY and FYNNEI. The CDR3 contains 15 residues. CDR3 region: CASSAPDRVAREQYF. The CDR3 bases are TGTGCCAGCAGTGCTCCAGACAGGGTTGCGCGGGAGCAGTACTTC.

The rearrangement links TRBV5-6 to TRBJ1-6; D is perhaps TRBD1 (6 bases). Germline assignment: CDR1 SGHDT and CDR2 YYEEEE. The CDR3 loop spans 15 amino acids. Trimming stripped 4 bases from V and 2 bases from J, with 10 bases between. CDR3 nucleotides: TGTGCCAGCAGCCTCCGACAGGCCTATAATTCACCCCTCCACTTT. Amino acid sequence: CASSLRQAYNSPLHF.

The rearrangement joins TRBV6-6 to TRBJ2-6; D may be TRBD1 (6 bases). The germline V gene has CDR1 MNHNY and CDR2 SVGAGI (reference sequence). Trimming took off 4 bases at V and 1 base at J, with 11 bases between the two ends. This CDR3 is built from 16 residues. CDR3 sequence reads: CASSSGTRSGANVLTF. CDR3 sequence (DNA): TGTGCCAGCAGTTCCGGGACAAGGTCTGGGGCCAACGTCCTGACTTTC.

The V gene is TRBV7-2, the J gene TRBJ2-5; TRBD1 matches at 8 bases. From germline, CDR1 is SGHTA and CDR2 FQGNSA. This CDR3 spans 13 amino acids. V shed 3 bases and J 5 bases; nucleotides not matched to a gene: 2. Written as DNA, the CDR3 is TGTGCCAGCAGCTTTAACAGGGGGGAGACCCAGTACTTC. This gives the protein CASSFNRGETQYF.

The chain combines TRBV11-2 with TRBJ2-4; tentative D call: TRBD2 (6 bases). Trimming took 5 bases from V and 7 from J, leaving 21 bases between them. This CDR3 region has 16 residues. From germline, CDR1 is SGHAT and CDR2 FQNNGV. DNA for the CDR3: TGTGCCAGCAGCGCCAGACTAGGTGTAAACTATAACATTCAGTACTTC. This gives the protein CASSARLGVNYNIQYF.

The CDR3, as DNA: TGTGCCAGCAGTCCCGGGTCCTCGTGGAAGACCCAGTACTTC. Translation gives CASSPGSSWKTQYF. The chain employs TRBV6-5 and TRBJ2-5; D not resolved. There are 14 residues in the CDR3. The V end was cut by 5 bases, the J end by 6 bases, with 16 bases between. The V gene's germline CDR1 is MNHEY and CDR2 SVGAGI.

In nucleotides, the CDR3 is TGTGCCTGGAGCAAGGGGCAAGGGCAGACTGAAGCTTTCTTT. Encoded protein: CAWSKGQGQTEAFF. This rearrangement joins TRBV30 to TRBJ1-1; tentatively, D is TRBD1 (5 bases). This CDR3 comprises 14 residues. Trimming shortened V by 3 bases and J by 5 bases, and 16 bases separated the two germline ends. The V gene's germline CDR1 is GTSNPN and CDR2 SVGIG (reference sequence).

The chain links TRBV18 to TRBJ2-1; TRBD1 is a possible D gene (6 bases). V gave up 2 bases and J gave up 7 bases, with 9 bases separating them. The CDR3 runs to 13 residues. Germline V gives CDR1 KGHSH, CDR2 LQKENI. The CDR3 protein is CASSPGGRNEQFF. The DNA for the CDR3 is TGTGCCAGCTCACCAGGGGGCCGGAATGAGCAGTTCTTC.

A single count supports this clone. This chain uses TRBV4-3 with TRBJ1-2; D is ambiguous. This CDR3 has 16 residues. Trimming removed 0 bases at V and 8 bases at J, with 19 bases between. The germline V gene encodes CDR1 LGHNA and CDR2 YSLEER. This CDR3 reads CASSQDGPELRQGYTF. CDR3 DNA sequence: TGCGCCAGCAGCCAAGATGGTCCGGAGTTGAGGCAGGGCTACACCTTC.

The V and J genes are TRBV9 and TRBJ1-5, with D uncertain. The V end lost 2 bases, the J end lost 0 bases, and 3 bases lay between the germline ends. Germline CDR1 SGDLS, CDR2 YYNGEE. CDR3 length equals 13 residues. The DNA for the CDR3 is TGTGCCAGCAGCGTGTATAGCAATCAGCCCCAGCATTTT. Protein: CASSVYSNQPQHF.